This note documents a single TCR beta chain sequence. Its antigen is as yet unknown. A read error may account for a junction end that differs from germline. TCRdb's copy holds only in-frame clones and misses some; the assay was immunoSEQ multiplex PCR. Among 40,000 to 60,000 clones listed, about 85% were seen once. Per the germline V gene, CDR1 is SGHAT and CDR2 is FQNNGV. This CDR3 comprises 14 residues. This record comes from a study of PD-1 blockade in mismatch repair-deficient tumors. Across the study: Enrolled about 2012-2016, patients had progressing, pretreated mismatch repair-deficient cancers of about twelve types.

TCRs were sequenced from a few patients responding to pembrolizumab. Whole-study findings and limits: Tumor-resident clones, often absent from pretreatment blood, expanded after pembrolizumab and then contracted.

The chain recombines TRBV11-2 with TRBJ2-7, with a weak D call TRBD2 (5 bases). This specimen was peripheral blood, taken roughly 20 weeks after starting pembrolizumab. The sequence was collected from an adult with mismatch repair-deficient cancer. This CDR3 reads CASSLTPDSHEQYF. In nucleotides, the CDR3 is TGTGCCAGCAGCTTAACCCCGGACTCCCACGAGCAGTACTTC.